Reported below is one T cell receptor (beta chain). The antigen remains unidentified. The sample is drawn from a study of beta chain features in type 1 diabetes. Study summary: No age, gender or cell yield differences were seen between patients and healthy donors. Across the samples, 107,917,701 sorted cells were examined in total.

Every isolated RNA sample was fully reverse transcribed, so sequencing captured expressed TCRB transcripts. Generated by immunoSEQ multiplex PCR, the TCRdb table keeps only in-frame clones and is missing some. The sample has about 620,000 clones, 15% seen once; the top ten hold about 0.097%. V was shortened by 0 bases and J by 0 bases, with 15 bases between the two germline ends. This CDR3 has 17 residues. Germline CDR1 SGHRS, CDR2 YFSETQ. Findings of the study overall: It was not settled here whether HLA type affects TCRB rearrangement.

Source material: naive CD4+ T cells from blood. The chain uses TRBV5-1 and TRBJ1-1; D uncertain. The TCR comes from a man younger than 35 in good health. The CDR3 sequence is CASSLAGSGGMNTEAFF. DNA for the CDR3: TGCGCCAGCAGCTTGGCCGGGTCAGGAGGAATGAACACTGAAGCTTTCTTT. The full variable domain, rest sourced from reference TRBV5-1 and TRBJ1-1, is KAGVTQTPRYLIKTRGQQVTLSCSPISGHRSVSWYQQTPGQGLQFLFEYFSETQRNKGNFPGRFSGRQFSNSRSEMNVSTLELGDSALYLCASSLAGSGGMNTEAFFGQGTRLTVV.